These T cell receptor beta chains were read from a single sample in a study of OX40 agonist ivuxolimab in advanced cancers. Assay used: immunoSEQ multiplex PCR; TCRdb lists only in-frame clones, some missing. The sample yields fewer than 80,000 clones, less than 90% seen once. Sample: CD4+ or CD8+ T cells sorted from blood, taken in a trial of the OX40 agonist ivuxolimab. The receptor source for this set is an adult with an advanced solid tumor such as melanoma, head and neck, liver or kidney cancer. Both conserved end residues are part of each CDR3. Each record gives: J gene, V gene, clone size, D gene, CDR3 DNA, CDR3 protein. D genes are given only for firm matches. Clone size, where shown, is once, few, many, or a class for clones that have expanded.

j_call: TRBJ2-5; v_call: TRBV7-9; clone_size: NA; d_call: TRBD2; cdr3_nt: TGTGCCAGCAGCTTACCATACCAGCGGGGGCGGCAAGAGACCCAGTACTTC; cdr3_aa: CASSLPYQRGRQETQYF
j_call: TRBJ2-1; v_call: TRBV4-2; clone_size: once; d_call: TRBD2; cdr3_nt: TGTGCCAGCAGCCACAGACTAGCGGGCCTTAATGAGCAGTTCTTC; cdr3_aa: CASSHRLAGLNEQFF
j_call: TRBJ1-2; v_call: TRBV5-8; clone_size: NA; d_call: NA; cdr3_nt: TGTGCCAGCAGCCCCATCAGCTGGGGTGCTAACTATGGCTACACCTTC; cdr3_aa: CASSPISWGANYGYTF
j_call: TRBJ2-7; v_call: TRBV6-1; clone_size: NA; d_call: NA; cdr3_nt: TGTGCCAGCAGCTTGGGACCAAGCTACGAGCAGTACTTC; cdr3_aa: CASSLGPSYEQYF
j_call: TRBJ2-3; v_call: TRBV5-6; clone_size: few; d_call: NA; cdr3_nt: TGTGCCAGCAGCTTGGGACTAGAGCTCACAGATACGCAGTATTTT; cdr3_aa: CASSLGLELTDTQYF
j_call: TRBJ2-5; v_call: TRBV11-2; clone_size: NA; d_call: TRBD1; cdr3_nt: TGTGCCAGCAGCTTTTCGACTGGGACAGAAGAGACCCAGTACTTC; cdr3_aa: CASSFSTGTEETQYF
j_call: TRBJ1-1; v_call: TRBV6-1; clone_size: NA; d_call: TRBD1; cdr3_nt: TGTGCCAGCAGGGCGAGAGGGGGCATGGACACTGAAGCTTTCTTT; cdr3_aa: CASRARGGMDTEAFF
j_call: TRBJ2-4; v_call: TRBV18; clone_size: NA; d_call: NA; cdr3_nt: TGTGCCAGCTCACCACCGTCGGAGCTAGCCAAAAACATTCAGTACTTC; cdr3_aa: CASSPPSELAKNIQYF
j_call: TRBJ2-2; v_call: TRBV7-6; clone_size: NA; d_call: TRBD2; cdr3_nt: TGTGCCAGCAGCCCCGTTTTGCGGGGGGGCGCGGAGCTGTTTTTT; cdr3_aa: CASSPVLRGGAELFF
j_call: TRBJ1-6; v_call: TRBV7-8; clone_size: once; d_call: NA; cdr3_nt: TGTGCCAGCAGGGGGGGGGCCTATAGCTCCTATAATTCACCCCTCCACTTT; cdr3_aa: CASRGGAYSSYNSPLHF
j_call: TRBJ2-1; v_call: TRBV7-3; clone_size: NA; d_call: TRBD2; cdr3_nt: TGTGCCAGCAGCTTATTCGGGGGGGCCGACAATGAGCAGTTCTTC; cdr3_aa: CASSLFGGADNEQFF
j_call: TRBJ1-4; v_call: TRBV28; clone_size: NA; d_call: TRBD1; cdr3_nt: TGTGCCAGCAGAGACAGGGCTCATGAAAAACTGTTTTTT; cdr3_aa: CASRDRAHEKLFF
j_call: TRBJ1-3; v_call: TRBV19; clone_size: NA; d_call: NA; cdr3_nt: TGTGCCAGTCTCGCGGAGGACACGAGCTCTGGAAACACCATATATTTT; cdr3_aa: CASLAEDTSSGNTIYF
j_call: TRBJ1-2; v_call: TRBV9; clone_size: NA; d_call: TRBD1; cdr3_nt: TGTGCCAGCAGCGCACAACAGGGGTTGGATGGCTACACCTTC; cdr3_aa: CASSAQQGLDGYTF
j_call: TRBJ2-1; v_call: TRBV5-1; clone_size: once; d_call: TRBD2; cdr3_nt: TGCGCCAGCAGCTCCCAACTAGCGGGGGGGTTCTACCACAATGAGCAGTTCTTC; cdr3_aa: CASSSQLAGGFYHNEQFF
j_call: TRBJ2-7; v_call: TRBV30; clone_size: NA; d_call: NA; cdr3_nt: TGTGCCTGGAGCGGAGCAGGGGCGCACGGGGTCTACTACGAGCAGTACTTC; cdr3_aa: CAWSGAGAHGVYYEQYF
j_call: TRBJ1-6; v_call: TRBV14; clone_size: NA; d_call: NA; cdr3_nt: TGTGCCAGCAGCCAAGACACGGTTTCACCCCTCCACTTT; cdr3_aa: CASSQDTVSPLHF
j_call: TRBJ1-1; v_call: TRBV2; clone_size: NA; d_call: NA; cdr3_nt: TGTGCCACCGCCACAGACTTGAACACTGAAGCTTTCTTT; cdr3_aa: CATATDLNTEAFF
j_call: TRBJ2-5; v_call: TRBV11-1; clone_size: NA; d_call: TRBD2; cdr3_nt: TGTGCCAGCAGCTTAGGGACTAGTCTTCAAGAGACCCAGTACTTC; cdr3_aa: CASSLGTSLQETQYF
j_call: TRBJ2-7; v_call: TRBV7-2; clone_size: NA; d_call: NA; cdr3_nt: TGTGCCAGCAGCTTAGGCCGGGACGGCACCCTCTACGAGCAGTACTTC; cdr3_aa: CASSLGRDGTLYEQYF
j_call: TRBJ2-3; v_call: TRBV18; clone_size: once; d_call: NA; cdr3_nt: TGTGCCAGCTCACCACCGGGCCCATATACGCAGTATTTT; cdr3_aa: CASSPPGPYTQYF
j_call: TRBJ2-3; v_call: TRBV18; clone_size: NA; d_call: NA; cdr3_nt: TGTGCCAGCTCACCACTCGGATCGGGAGTCACAGATACGCAGTATTTT; cdr3_aa: CASSPLGSGVTDTQYF
j_call: TRBJ2-5; v_call: TRBV25-1; clone_size: NA; d_call: NA; cdr3_nt: TGTGCCAGCAGTGTATACCGGGGCCACCAAGAGACCCAGTACTTC; cdr3_aa: CASSVYRGHQETQYF
j_call: TRBJ2-1; v_call: TRBV7-3; clone_size: NA; d_call: TRBD2; cdr3_nt: TGTGCCAGCAGCCCGGGACTAGCGGGGCACCGGGGGAAGCAGTTCTTC; cdr3_aa: CASSPGLAGHRGKQFF
j_call: TRBJ2-2; v_call: TRBV7-9; clone_size: NA; d_call: NA; cdr3_nt: TGTGCCAGCAGCTTAGTCGAATCCGGGGAGCTGTTTTTT; cdr3_aa: CASSLVESGELFF
j_call: TRBJ2-7; v_call: TRBV6-1; clone_size: NA; d_call: NA; cdr3_nt: TGTGCCAGCACCCCCGGGACCGATAGCTCCTACGAGCAGTACTTC; cdr3_aa: CASTPGTDSSYEQYF
j_call: TRBJ1-6; v_call: TRBV7-2; clone_size: NA; d_call: NA; cdr3_nt: TGTGCCAGCAGCCTCTCGGCGCGGAGGGATTCACCCCTCCACTTT; cdr3_aa: CASSLSARRDSPLHF
j_call: TRBJ1-5; v_call: TRBV10-1; clone_size: NA; d_call: NA; cdr3_nt: TGCGCCAGCAGTGAATTACTGTGGGGCAGGGCCGATAGCAATCAGCCCCAGCATTTT; cdr3_aa: CASSELLWGRADSNQPQHF
j_call: TRBJ2-2; v_call: TRBV7-9; clone_size: NA; d_call: NA; cdr3_nt: TGTGCCAGCATCAACCTCGAGAGGGCCAACACCGGGGAGCTGTTTTTT; cdr3_aa: CASINLERANTGELFF
j_call: TRBJ1-5; v_call: TRBV30; clone_size: NA; d_call: NA; cdr3_nt: TGTGCCTGGAGTGTTCGAGAGGGACAGCCCCAGCATTTT; cdr3_aa: CAWSVREGQPQHF
j_call: TRBJ1-3; v_call: TRBV18; clone_size: NA; d_call: TRBD1; cdr3_nt: TGTGCCAGCTCACCAATCCAGGGGGAAGGAAACACCATATATTTT; cdr3_aa: CASSPIQGEGNTIYF
j_call: TRBJ2-1; v_call: TRBV11-2; clone_size: NA; d_call: NA; cdr3_nt: TGTGCCAGCAGTCGTGCTAGGGCCGATGAGCAGTTCTTC; cdr3_aa: CASSRARADEQFF
j_call: TRBJ1-4; v_call: TRBV4-2; clone_size: NA; d_call: TRBD1; cdr3_nt: TGTGCCAGCAGCCTAAGGGGGCGCGATGAAAAACTGTTTTTT; cdr3_aa: CASSLRGRDEKLFF
j_call: TRBJ1-2; v_call: TRBV5-1; clone_size: few; d_call: NA; cdr3_nt: TGCGCCAGCAGCCCGGACGGGAATAACTATGGCTACACCTTC; cdr3_aa: CASSPDGNNYGYTF
j_call: TRBJ2-1; v_call: TRBV10-1; clone_size: NA; d_call: NA; cdr3_nt: TGCGCCAGCAGTGAGTACTGGATGAGTACCTACAATGAGCAGTTCTTC; cdr3_aa: CASSEYWMSTYNEQFF